Below are 8 T cell receptor beta chains sequenced from a single sample in a study of shared T cell receptors in the human thymus. Assay: immunoSEQ multiplex PCR; the TCRdb copy retains only in-frame clones and omits some. The sample carries a few hundred thousand clones, over 90% recorded once. Sample: thymocytes. These receptors were obtained from a human donor.

This sequence joins TRBV28 and TRBJ2-5, with D perhaps being TRBD1 or TRBD2 (5 bases each). The V end lost 3 bases, the J end lost 5 bases, and 22 bases lay between the germline ends. The CDR3 spans 17 residues. Germline values: CDR1 MDHEN, CDR2 SYDVKM. CDR3 in amino acids: CASSFPRRGVRGETQYF. CDR3 nucleotides: TGTGCCAGCAGTTTCCCCCGAAGAGGGGTAAGAGGCGAGACCCAGTACTTC.

The rearrangement joins TRBV27 to TRBJ1-5, with unresolved D. CDR3 length: 14 residues. V was shortened by 6 bases and J by 3 bases, with 12 bases between the two germline ends. In germline, CDR1 is MNHEY, CDR2 SMNVEV (reference sequence). The CDR3 spells CASSRWRNNQPQHF. DNA for the CDR3: TGTGCCAGCAGCAGGTGGCGGAACAATCAGCCCCAGCATTTT.

The J gene is TRBJ1-2, the V gene TRBV27; tentative D call: TRBD1 (5 bases). CDR3 length: 14 residues. Germline V gene lookup returns CDR1 MNHEY and CDR2 SMNVEV (reference sequence). Trimming pared 6 bases from V and 8 bases from J, leaving 19 bases between. The CDR3, as DNA: TGTGCCAGCAGCCGAACCTTCCGGGACGCAGGCTACACCTTC. Protein product: CASSRTFRDAGYTF.

V is TRBV15 and J is TRBJ1-4, with D tentatively TRBD1 (5 bases). V was clipped by 0 bases and J by 6 bases, with 14 bases between them. CDR3 length equals 16 residues. Germline V lookup: CDR1 LNHNV, CDR2 YYDKDF (reference sequence). The CDR3 protein is CATSRDQGQAHEKLFF. DNA for the CDR3: TGTGCCACCAGCAGAGATCAGGGCCAGGCGCATGAAAAACTGTTTTTT.

This chain joins TRBV30 and TRBJ2-1, with a tentative D call TRBD1 (7 bases). The CDR3 loop spans 14 amino acids. V lost 4 bases and J lost 5, with 15 bases in between. Germline V lookup: CDR1 GTSNPN, CDR2 SVGIG (reference sequence). The CDR3 sequence is CAWKGAGEDNEQFF. The DNA for the CDR3 is TGTGCCTGGAAGGGGGCAGGGGAGGACAATGAGCAGTTCTTC.

The CDR3 sequence: CASSQDPTGELFF. Written as DNA, the CDR3 is TGCGCCAGCAGCCAGGACCCCACCGGGGAGCTGTTTTTT. J is TRBJ2-2 and V is TRBV5-1; D ambiguous. Trimming cost V 4 bases and J 4 bases, with 8 bases left between them. This CDR3 has 13 amino acids. Germline V lookup: CDR1 SGHRS, CDR2 YFSETQ.

The chain combines TRBV6-1 with TRBJ2-3, with 8 bases aligning to TRBD1. The J segment lost 4 bases and the V segment lost 5 bases, leaving 5 bases of the junction unmatched. This CDR3 is 14 amino acids long. Germline V gene sequence: CDR1 MNHNS, CDR2 SASEGT. The CDR3 protein is CASSPDRDPDTQYF. CDR3 sequence (DNA): TGTGCCAGCAGTCCGGACAGGGACCCAGATACGCAGTATTTT.

This chain joins TRBV11-3 and TRBJ2-1; 8 bases are a match to TRBD2. The CDR3 extends over 16 amino acids. V dropped 5 bases and J dropped 9; count of bases not matched to a gene: 15. The germline V gene has CDR1 SGHNT and CDR2 YENEEA. The CDR3 DNA reads as TGTGCCAGCAGCCCCAACCCGGCGGGAGGAGTAACTGAGCAGTTCTTC. Translated, it gives CASSPNPAGGVTEQFF.